The 26 T cell receptor beta chains in this list originate from one sample, sequenced in a study of blood T cell repertoires in COVID-19. Clones were read by immunoSEQ multiplex PCR, and TCRdb kept only the in-frame ones, dropping some. The table shows fewer than 120,000 clones, with around nine tenths occurring only once. Specimen: peripheral blood. Receptors originate from a human donor in a cohort sampled during active COVID-19.

The chain joins TRBV7-2 to TRBJ2-1, with D possibly being TRBD2 (5 bases). The V end was cut by 0 bases, the J end by 3 bases, with 9 bases between. The CDR3 is made up of 15 amino acids. Germline V gene lookup returns CDR1 SGHTA and CDR2 FQGNSA. CDR3 in DNA: TGTGCCAGCAGCTTAGCCGGGGTCTTCTACAATGAGCAGTTCTTC. It encodes CASSLAGVFYNEQFF.

DNA of the CDR3: TGTGCCAGCAGTTACGGGGCATTTGCAACTAATGAAAAACTGTTTTTT. It is translated as CASSYGAFATNEKLFF. This chain joins TRBV6-5 and TRBJ1-4; perhaps TRBD1 as D (5 bases). CDR3 length: 16 residues. Germline-derived CDR1 and CDR2 are MNHEY and SVGAGI. Trimming removed 2 bases at V and 0 bases at J, with 10 bases between.

Remarks on this clone: An end of the junction differs from the germline gene, which may be a read error. Here the CDR3 reads CASSQRTGPTVSF. DNA of the CDR3: TGTGCCAGCAGCCAGAGGACAGGCCCAACGGTTTCCTTT. The chain links TRBV3-1 (or the pseudogene TRBV3-2) to TRBJ1-3; 7 bases fit TRBD1. CDR3 size: 13 residues. CDR1 LGHDT and CDR2 YNNKEL come from the germline V gene (reference sequence).

The V call is TRBV3-1 (or the pseudogene TRBV3-2), the J call TRBJ1-1, with D hard to call. The CDR3 runs 13 residues. V was cut by 1 base and J by 6 bases, with 9 bases left in between. The V gene's germline CDR1 is LGHDT and CDR2 YNNKEL (reference sequence). This CDR3 reads CASSQGASSEAFF. The CDR3 nucleotides are TGTGCCAGCAGCCAAGGGGCCTCGTCTGAAGCTTTCTTT.

The chain couples TRBV10-2 to TRBJ2-3; D is possibly TRBD2 (6 bases). With 2 bases removed from V and 0 bases from J, the gap between germline ends came to 15 bases. Germline lookup yields CDR1 WSHSY and CDR2 SAAADI. This CDR3 is 17 amino acids long. CDR3 nucleotide sequence: TGCGCCAGCAGTGAGGGAGGGACCAGTGCTAGCACAGATACGCAGTATTTT. It specifies CASSEGGTSASTDTQYF.

This chain connects TRBV6-5 to TRBJ1-2; D not resolved. The CDR3 is 13 residues long. The germline V gene encodes CDR1 MNHEY and CDR2 SVGAGI. V lost 4 bases and J 3 bases, leaving 9 bases between the germline ends. The CDR3 nucleotides read TGTGCCAGCAGTTTGAGGGAAGACTATGGCTACACCTTC. It is translated as CASSLREDYGYTF.

The chain carries TRBV19 and TRBJ2-2; maybe TRBD1 (6 bases). Germline CDR1 LNHDA, CDR2 SQIVND (reference sequence). Trimming cost V 4 bases and J 5 bases, with 14 bases left between them. There are 15 residues in the CDR3. This CDR3 reads CASSNWGLGTGELFF. CDR3 in DNA: TGTGCCAGTAGTAACTGGGGGCTTGGTACCGGGGAGCTGTTTTTT.

In regard to this clone: Mismatch with germline at one junction end may stem from a read error. The chain carries TRBV7-7 and TRBJ2-3; the D gene is possibly TRBD1 (5 bases). Germline lookup yields CDR1 SSHAT and CDR2 FNYEAQ (reference sequence). The CDR3 is 14 amino acids. The CDR3 DNA follows: TGTGCTAGCAGCTTAGGGGCAGGGACAGATACGCAGTATTTT. It is translated as CASSLGAGTDTQYF.

The V and J genes are TRBV9 and TRBJ2-7, with D possibly matching TRBD1 (6 bases). CDR1 is SGDLS, CDR2 YYNGEE, per germline. Trimming took off 0 bases at V and 4 bases at J, with 11 bases between the two ends. This CDR3 contains 14 residues. The CDR3 region has the DNA TGTGCCAGCAGCGTAGGAACAGGGCGGTACGAGCAGTACTTC. Its protein is CASSVGTGRYEQYF.

The CDR3, as DNA: TGTGCCAGCAGCATACTAGCGGGAGGAGTACGGGAGCAGTACTTC. It translates to CASSILAGGVREQYF. This chain uses TRBV11-2 with TRBJ2-7; 12 bases line up with TRBD2. Germline trimming cut 5 bases from V and 7 bases from J; bases unmatched to any gene: 9. The CDR3 loop spans 15 amino acids. Germline CDR1 is SGHAT and CDR2 is FQNNGV.

This sequence joins TRBV10-3 and TRBJ2-3; the match to TRBD1 covers 7 bases. The CDR3 spans 15 residues. Germline values: CDR1 ENHRY, CDR2 SYGVKD. Germline trimming cut 6 bases from V and 2 bases from J; bases unmatched to any gene: 8. CDR3 sequence (DNA): TGTGCCATCAGGCGACAGGGAAGTCTCACAGATACGCAGTATTTT. Its translation: CAIRRQGSLTDTQYF.

V and J are TRBV19 and TRBJ2-1; 9 bases are shared with TRBD2. Germline V gives CDR1 LNHDA, CDR2 SQIVND (reference sequence). V lost 4 bases to trimming and J lost 8 bases; unmatched junction nucleotides: 6. This CDR3 has 14 amino acids. Here the CDR3 reads CASSSGGARDEQFF. The CDR3 nucleotides read TGTGCCAGTAGTAGCGGGGGGGCCAGAGATGAGCAGTTCTTC.

The J gene is TRBJ1-6, the V gene TRBV5-1, with TRBD1 matching 7 bases. V dropped 1 base and J dropped 8; count of bases not matched to a gene: 6. The CDR3 totals 15 residues. In germline, CDR1 is SGHRS, CDR2 YFSETQ. The CDR3 reads CASSLSGQGDSPLHF. The CDR3, as DNA: TGCGCCAGCAGCTTGAGTGGGCAGGGGGATTCACCCCTCCACTTT.

This chain links TRBV6-5 with TRBJ1-1; D remains unclear. Germline CDR1 MNHEY, CDR2 SVGAGI. This CDR3 contains 13 residues. Trimming cost V 5 bases and J 0 bases, with 7 bases left between them. CDR3 sequence: CASSPDLNTEAFF. The CDR3 DNA reads TGTGCCAGCAGTCCCGACTTGAACACTGAAGCTTTCTTT.

Comment on this clone: At one end, the junction sequence differs from germline, possibly due to a read error. V gene TRBV7-7 combines with J gene TRBJ2-3; unclear D gene. This CDR3 comprises 13 residues. The V gene's germline CDR1 is SSHAT and CDR2 FNYEAQ (reference sequence). CDR3 nucleotide sequence: TGTGCTAGCAGCCCTCTCGTCGGAGATACGCAGTATTTT. Its translation: CASSPLVGDTQYF. Supplemented by reference TRBV7-7 and TRBJ2-3, the full variable domain reads GAGVSQSPRYKVTKRGQDVTLRCDPISSHATLYWYQQALGQGPEFLTYFNYEAQPDKSGLPSDRFSAERPEGSISTLTIQRTEQRDSAMYRCASSPLVGDTQYFGPGTRLTVL.

The chain combines TRBV19 with TRBJ2-2, with D possibly TRBD2 on 6 matching bases. Per the germline V gene, CDR1 is LNHDA and CDR2 is SQIVND (reference sequence). V shed 0 bases and J shed 5 bases, with 13 bases lying between them. The CDR3 is 16 residues long. The CDR3 here is CASSIDGAGRTGELFF. The CDR3 region has the DNA TGTGCCAGTAGTATAGATGGAGCAGGGAGGACCGGGGAGCTGTTTTTT.

The chain uses TRBV19 and TRBJ2-3, with 12 positions matching TRBD1. The CDR3 loop spans 14 amino acids. With 3 bases clipped from V and 14 bases from J, the junction kept 9 bases outside the gene matches. CDR1 is LNHDA, CDR2 SQIVND, per germline (reference sequence). The CDR3: CASSIGTGGVIPYF. The DNA of the CDR3 is TGTGCCAGTAGTATCGGGACAGGGGGCGTTATTCCGTATTTT.

The V and J genes are TRBV11-2 and TRBJ2-1; 11 nucleotides agree with TRBD2. Per the germline V gene, CDR1 is SGHAT and CDR2 is FQNNGV. V trimming: 5 bases; J trimming: 1 base; junction bases outside the gene matches: 10. The CDR3 consists of 18 residues. The CDR3 here is CASSSSGGAGGSYNEQFF. The CDR3 nucleotides are TGTGCCAGCAGCAGTAGCGGGGGGGCCGGGGGATCCTACAATGAGCAGTTCTTC.

The V call is TRBV4-1, the J call TRBJ2-1; D is perhaps TRBD2 (6 bases). The germline CDR1 and CDR2 sequences are MGHRA and YSYEKL. Trimming took off 7 bases at V and 7 bases at J, with 17 bases between the two ends. The CDR3 spans 14 residues. The CDR3 sequence: CASMSSVAANEQFF. Here the CDR3 DNA reads TGCGCCAGCATGAGTAGCGTAGCGGCGAATGAGCAGTTCTTC.

This clone was recorded once. The V and J genes are TRBV18 and TRBJ1-1; D gene ambiguous. V shed 0 bases and J shed 4 bases, with 12 bases lying between them. From germline, CDR1 is KGHSH and CDR2 LQKENI. The CDR3 loop spans 15 amino acids. The CDR3 DNA is TGTGCCAGCTCACCACCGCGTCCATCGGTCACTGAAGCTTTCTTT. Translated: CASSPPRPSVTEAFF.

The chain is built from TRBV5-6 and TRBJ1-1; D possibly corresponds to TRBD1 (5 bases). There are 15 residues in the CDR3. Germline V gene sequence: CDR1 SGHDT, CDR2 YYEEEE. Trimming removed 3 bases from V and 3 bases from J, with 15 bases in between. The CDR3 DNA sequence: TGTGCCAGCAGCTCGCTGGGGGGTGTGGACACTGAAGCTTTCTTT. As protein: CASSSLGGVDTEAFF.

The gene calls are TRBV6-6 and TRBJ2-5; D is perhaps TRBD1 (7 bases). Germline V gives CDR1 MNHNY, CDR2 SVGAGI (reference sequence). Between the trimmed V and J ends, which lost 8 bases and 5 bases, there was a span of 15 bases. CDR3 length: 13 residues. The CDR3 is CASDQQGRETQYF. The CDR3 DNA follows: TGTGCCAGCGACCAACAGGGGAGGGAGACCCAGTACTTC.

This clone was seen only once. This chain connects TRBV5-1 to TRBJ2-4; no definite D call. V was clipped by 2 bases and J by 0 bases, with 9 bases between them. The CDR3 spans 15 residues. The germline V gene has CDR1 SGHRS and CDR2 YFSETQ. For the CDR3, the DNA is TGCGCCAGCAGCTTTGGCACCGTAGCCAAAAACATTCAGTACTTC. Protein product: CASSFGTVAKNIQYF.

This clone was observed a single time. V usage is TRBV20-1 and J usage is TRBJ1-5; D gene unclear. Trimming cost V 3 bases and J 8 bases, with 14 bases left between them. The CDR3 loop spans 13 amino acids. In germline, CDR1 is DFQATT, CDR2 SNEGSKA (reference sequence). The CDR3 region is CSASDRLGKPQHF. The CDR3 region has the DNA TGCAGTGCTAGTGATAGGCTCGGGAAGCCCCAGCATTTT.

The gene calls are TRBV19 and TRBJ2-5; 7 bases map to TRBD1. The J segment lost 4 bases and the V segment lost 5 bases, leaving 7 bases of the junction unmatched. This CDR3 is 14 amino acids long. The V gene's germline CDR1 is LNHDA and CDR2 SQIVND (reference sequence). CDR3 DNA sequence: TGTGCCAGTAGTCACCGACAGGGCGCAGAGACCCAGTACTTC. Protein sequence: CASSHRQGAETQYF.

This clone was observed a single time. V usage is TRBV10-2 and J usage is TRBJ1-5; possibly TRBD1 for D (6 bases). Trimming shortened V by 3 bases and J by 6 bases, and 9 bases separated the two germline ends. Germline V gives CDR1 WSHSY, CDR2 SAAADI. CDR3 length: 13 residues. The CDR3 protein is CASSEQGGQPQHF. In DNA, the CDR3 is TGCGCCAGCAGTGAACAGGGCGGTCAGCCCCAGCATTTT.